This T cell receptor (beta chain) was sequenced for a study of blood T cell repertoires in COVID-19. Study information: COVID-19 samples collected from the United States, Italy and Spain covered acute and convalescent phases. T cells, B-cell-depleted T cells, or PBMCs provided the cDNA or gDNA that served as material.

Original handling: Estimation of nucleated cell counts relied on the amplification of reference gene primers. Method: immunoSEQ multiplex PCR; TCRdb's copy keeps in-frame clones and lacks some. The DNA was the basis for D and trimming; V, J and clone size are from that table. The sample includes around 190,000 clones, approximately 90% of them seen just once. Looked up from germline, CDR1 is SGHTA and CDR2 is FQGTGA. V was clipped by 1 base and J by 3 bases, with 13 bases between them. The CDR3 has 15 residues. This receptor was identified in a man younger than 40 with acute or convalescent COVID-19. This sequence joins TRBV7-3 and TRBJ2-7, with a weak D call TRBD2 (7 bases). Sequenced material: peripheral blood. For the CDR3, the DNA is TGTGCCAGCAGCTTAAGTGGCGGGGGCTTCTACGAGCAGTACTTC. Its translation is CASSLSGGGFYEQYF.